The sequence of this TCR beta chain was determined in a study of early stage breast cancer tumors. Only in-frame clones appear in the TCRdb table, and some are missing; sequencing was by immunoSEQ multiplex PCR. The table includes about 38,000 clones, over 70% detected once. Notes on this clone: What it binds is not known.

Findings of the study overall: Enriched TCRB sequences shared across patients were mostly commonly generated sequences.

The sequencing sample was made of blood. This receptor was identified in a person aged 55 to 69 with breast cancer.

The CDR3 region is CASSLGAWFSSTHEQYF. The CDR3 nucleotides are TGTGCCAGCAGCTTAGGGGCCTGGTTCTCCTCAACCCACGAGCAGTACTTC. V usage is TRBV7-9 and J usage is TRBJ2-7; D gene uncertain. The germline gives CDR1 SEHNR, CDR2 FQNEAQ (reference sequence). With 1 base removed from V and 5 bases from J, the gap between germline ends came to 21 bases. The CDR3 length is 17 residues.